This TCR beta chain was sequenced in a study of regulatory T cells in long-lasting Graves disease (dated by TCRdb to the early 2020s). Background on the whole study: Patients with newly diagnosed Graves' disease had been on antithyroid drugs for under 3 months. TCR sequencing covered 13 persistent and roughly 20 newly diagnosed Graves' disease patients, 33 samples in total. The study was conducted in China and was registered as a clinical trial. Peripheral blood TCR sequencing and RNA sequencing compared persistent Graves' disease patients with newly diagnosed Graves' disease patients. Summary of the overall study and its limitations: As a limitation, the authors acknowledged that the small sample size may reduce accuracy. TRBV28, TRBJ1-2 and TRBJ2-5 were preferentially used in persistent disease, while TRBV20-1 and TRBJ2-1 were favored in newly diagnosed disease. The study examined only peripheral blood because the primary lesion, thyroid tissue, could not be accessed. Compared with newly diagnosed patients, patients with persistent Graves' disease had lower TCR Shannon entropy and fewer highly expanded clones, which suggests clonal expansion. More public clonotypes were shared among persistent patients (fewer than 3,000) than among newly diagnosed patients (more than 900). Only the TCR beta chain was sequenced and analyzed.

The receptor library was made with multiplex PCR. The sequencer was an Illumina HiSeq 4000. TCR beta libraries were built with iRepertoire HTBI primers and Arm-PCR amplification of CDR3 regions. Before sequencing, the PCR products went through gel purification. As for the authors' bioinformatics: Gene usage analysis of CDR3 amino acid clonotypes relied on the 55 to 80 TRBV and around 14 TRBJ segments identified across samples. Filtered high-quality paired reads were merged into contigs using COPE and FqMerger. BLAST was used to align contigs to the IMGT TRBV, TRBD and TRBJ reference genes, and CDR3 was defined following IMGT. Any clonotype with a frequency above 0.1% was counted as a highly expanded clone. Repertoire diversity was measured by Shannon entropy, and V-J evenness by the Gini coefficient. Public clonotypes were defined as clonotypes shared by more than one individual. TCRdb trimmed the raw reads at Q25, called clones with MiXCR and kept productive beta chains. Every entry covers one CDR3 protein and lists the most common genes and DNA from its rows. The V and J calls and clone size are TCRdb's, not the authors'. Here the sample has about 450,000 distinct CDR3 sequences; around 15% occur a single time. Around a sixth of the sample rests with the top ten.

The sample's time point, from its label and the paper: newly diagnosed GD, antithyroid drugs for less than 3 months. For both TCR sequencing and RNA sequencing, RNA was extracted from PBMCs using TRIzol. Graves' disease was diagnosed according to American Thyroid Association guidelines. Patients were recruited from an endocrinology department in Xi'an, China. Each patient gave around 9.2 milliliters of peripheral blood, collected in an EDTA anticoagulant tube. PBMCs were isolated by Ficoll Paque Plus density gradient separation without further T cell sorting. An Agilent 2100 Bioanalyzer and agarose gel were used to check RNA quality, while a NanoDrop 2000 measured RNA concentration. This clonotype was seen only a few times. What antigen it recognizes has not been identified. Base qualities are not provided; no much larger clone lies one nucleotide away. The CDR3 covers 15 residues, taking in both the cysteine and the phenylalanine. Only the CDR3 region is kept as DNA, spanning 45 bases read in frame from base 1. V and J are truncated by 6 bases and 6 bases respectively, leaving an intervening sequence of 18 bases. As encoded in the germline V gene, CDR1 is SGHRS while CDR2 is YFSETQ.

This sample was also put to use in a study of T cells in Graves' hyperthyroidism and ophthalmopathy. The second study, in turn, reports: Stable Graves' hyperthyroidism was defined as the absence of progression to ophthalmopathy over 18 months of follow-up. Hyperthyroidism patients were newly diagnosed, had a disease duration of under 2 months, and were aged 18 to 65 years. The study excluded patients with uncontrolled infections, other autoimmune diseases, pregnancy or lactation. Clinical symptoms, serum thyroxine and TRAb, thyroid ultrasound, and orbital computed tomography formed the basis for the diagnoses. The first round of RT-PCR for the TCR CDR3 was performed with the HTBI primer set and the Qiagen OneStep RT-PCR kit. Most expanded thyroid clonotypes (frequency above 0.001) were also detected in blood, suggesting blood repertoires may reflect thyroid immune responses. A model built on a 13 V-J signature distinguished ophthalmopathy from stable hyperthyroidism, reaching about 88% sensitivity and under 84% specificity in cross-validation and 80%/75% in testing. In validation, the model predicted progression to ophthalmopathy with 65% to 71% sensitivity and 72% to 85% specificity, a median of around six months before onset. To identify TCR V-J signatures that set the groups apart, the researchers used a discovery cohort of about a hundred patients, made up of some 41 with Graves' ophthalmopathy and 57 with stable Graves' hyperthyroidism. An independent validation cohort of under 20 hyperthyroidism patients and approximately 16 patients who later progressed to ophthalmopathy tested prospective prediction of ophthalmopathy. For training and testing, the 100 or so patients in the discovery cohort were randomly divided in a 7:3 ratio. In addition, the study compared T-cell repertoires in thyroid tissue and in blood from five or six Graves' hyperthyroidism patients. Once sampling was done, hyperthyroidism patients were given methimazole at a starting dose of 30 mg daily, whereas ophthalmopathy patients were given high-dose intravenous methylprednisolone. Libraries were constructed in a second round of multiplex PCR, after which size selection and purification were carried out. Sequencing of the libraries was done on an Illumina HiSeq2000 using paired-end 100 bp reads. SOAPnuke was used to process the raw data, with reads discarded if the reads contained adapters or uncalled bases, had a mean Phred below 15, or lacked an exact constant-primer or identifier match. High-quality paired reads were merged using COPE v1.2.5, and each unique nucleotide sequence was defined as a clonotype. MiTCR v1.1 was used to align clonotypes to the IMGT TRBV, TRBD and TRBJ reference segments. The analysis was restricted to V-J combinations with a frequency above 0.0001, which together covered 99.2% of the repertoires. A TCS score was defined as the ratio between F50 (clonal expansion) and ExV (chaos), using BLOSUM62-based TCRdist between CDR3 peptides within each V-J. Welch's t-statistics and random forest reduced roughly 530 V-J features to roughly 13, which were used in a naive Bayes classifier (R e1071). No statistical method was used to set the sample size in advance, and investigators knew the group allocation. The paper describes TCR Vbeta CDR3 sequencing of some 130 peripheral blood samples, made up of around 41 ophthalmopathy patients, approximately 73 hyperthyroidism patients and 17 progressor patients.

Here the sequenced sample was peripheral blood mononuclear cells (PBMCs), taken at new diagnosis, from a patient treated with antithyroid drugs. The rearrangement combines TRBV5-1 with TRBJ2-2; the D gene assignment is ambiguous. The clonotype originates from a woman in her forties or fifties with Graves disease. Donor details come from another sample of the same person, matched by shared clones. The DNA reads TGCGCCAGCAACCTCCGGGCCGCCGGGTCCGGGGAGCTGTTTTTT. This codes for CASNLRAAGSGELFF.